Listed here are 27 T cell receptor beta chains from one sample, sequenced in a study of beta chain features in type 1 diabetes. General study points: Type 1 diabetes patients showed a moderate but significant shortening of TCRB CDR3s in all four CD4+ subsets.

Investigators reverse transcribed all isolated RNA, so they sequenced expressed TCRB transcripts. The assay was immunoSEQ multiplex PCR, and TCRdb's table has in-frame clones only and misses some. Of hundreds of thousands of clones listed, around an eighth were seen once; the top ten hold 0.03% to 0.045%. Their specific antigens are unknown. The material sequenced was naive CD4+ T cells from blood. All receptors derive from a man younger than 35 with type 1 diabetes.

This clone turned up a few times. The rearrangement uses TRBV9 and TRBJ1-1; D perhaps matches TRBD1 (5 bases). V lost 1 base, J lost 4 bases, and 11 bases lay in between. CDR1 and CDR2 from the germline V gene are SGDLS and YYNGEE. The CDR3 totals 14 residues. CDR3 coding DNA: TGTGCCAGCAGCGTACAGGGCGTTGGCACTGAAGCTTTCTTT. Residues: CASSVQGVGTEAFF. Looking up the rest from reference TRBV9 and TRBJ1-1 gives the full variable domain: DSGVTQTPKHLITATGQRVTLRCSPRSGDLSVYWYQQSLDQGLQFLIQYYNGEERAKGNILERFSAQQFPDLHSELNLSSLELGDSALYFCASSVQGVGTEAFFGQGTRLTVV.

The chain recombines TRBV5-6 with TRBJ2-5; perhaps TRBD2 as D (5 bases). The ends were cut back, 3 bases at V and 5 bases at J, with 17 bases in the middle. The CDR3 totals 15 residues. The germline gives CDR1 SGHDT, CDR2 YYEEEE. The CDR3 region has the DNA TGTGCCAGCAGCTCCACCTCTCGGGATCGGGAGACCCAGTACTTC. It specifies CASSSTSRDRETQYF.

The gene calls are TRBV6-1 and TRBJ2-5; 11 positions match TRBD2. The CDR3 runs 17 residues. The germline V gene encodes CDR1 MNHNS and CDR2 SASEGT. V gave up 3 bases and J gave up 4 bases; unmatched junction bases: 10. As DNA, the CDR3 is TGTGCCAGCAGTGACGGGGAAACTAGCGGGAGATCAGAGACCCAGTACTTC. Its translation: CASSDGETSGRSETQYF.

This chain links TRBV18 with TRBJ1-5; D not resolved. This CDR3 is built from 16 residues. Trimming removed 0 bases from V and 0 bases from J, with 9 bases in between. Germline CDR1 KGHSH, CDR2 LQKENI. CDR3 sequence: CASSPPASYSNQPQHF. CDR3 nucleotides: TGTGCCAGCTCACCACCAGCAAGTTATAGCAATCAGCCCCAGCATTTT.

This clone occurred a few times. CDR3 residues: CASSQDLGSVNTEAFF. The CDR3 bases are TGTGCCAGCAGCCAAGATTTAGGTAGTGTAAACACTGAAGCTTTCTTT. The gene calls are TRBV4-2 and TRBJ1-1; no reliable D call. The germline V gene encodes CDR1 LGHNA and CDR2 YNFKEQ. The CDR3 runs to 16 residues. The ends were cut back, 0 bases at V and 2 bases at J, with 13 bases in the middle.

This clone occurred a few times. J is TRBJ2-1 and V is TRBV7-2; 9 bases align to TRBD2. The CDR3 runs 17 residues. Germline V gene data show CDR1 as SGHTA and CDR2 as FQGNSA. V lost 1 base, J lost 9 bases, and 13 bases stayed unmatched. CDR3 residues: CASSLVSLATSGREQFF. The CDR3 DNA reads as TGTGCCAGCAGCTTAGTTAGTCTTGCGACTAGCGGTCGTGAGCAGTTCTTC.

The V call is TRBV10-3, the J call TRBJ2-7; TRBD2 aligns across 8 bases. The length of the CDR3 is 13 residues. Trimming removed 4 bases from V and 3 bases from J; junction bases left unmatched: 2. In germline, CDR1 is ENHRY, CDR2 SYGVKD. CDR3 amino acids: CAISGAGGYEQYF. In DNA, the CDR3 is TGTGCCATCAGTGGGGCGGGGGGCTACGAGCAGTACTTC.

This clone was picked up a small number of times. The chain combines TRBV7-9 with TRBJ2-1; 7 positions match TRBD2. CDR3 size: 14 residues. V was pared by 7 bases and J by 3 bases, with 6 bases of the junction left unmatched. Germline lookup yields CDR1 SEHNR and CDR2 FQNEAQ (reference sequence). CDR3 residues: CASTQGGVYNEQFF. The CDR3 DNA is TGTGCCAGCACCCAGGGAGGGGTCTACAATGAGCAGTTCTTC.

The chain employs TRBV7-2 and TRBJ1-2, with D perhaps TRBD1 (6 bases). Deletions cut 5 bases from V and 4 bases from J, with 14 bases between. CDR1 SGHTA and CDR2 FQGNSA come from the germline V gene. The CDR3 runs to 14 residues. The CDR3 DNA reads TGTGCCAGCAGCCTCTACGACAGGACCTATGGCTACACCTTC. Translating gives CASSLYDRTYGYTF.

About this clone itself: Other nucleotide sequences in the sample specify the same CDR3. The genes are TRBV27 and TRBJ1-5; D might be TRBD1 (5 bases). CDR3 length equals 12 residues. Germline-derived CDR1 and CDR2 are MNHEY and SMNVEV (reference sequence). Trimming shortened V by 6 bases and J by 5 bases, and 8 bases separated the two germline ends. Here the CDR3 reads CASRSRDQPQHF. CDR3 in DNA: TGTGCCAGCAGGTCCAGGGATCAGCCCCAGCATTTT.

The V and J genes are TRBV7-9 and TRBJ1-5; no definite D call. The CDR3 contains 14 residues. Between the trimmed V and J ends, which lost 5 bases and 7 bases, there was a span of 15 bases. Germline V gene lookup returns CDR1 SEHNR and CDR2 FQNEAQ (reference sequence). Here the CDR3 reads CASSLDTARQPQHF. The CDR3 bases are TGTGCCAGCAGCCTTGACACCGCCCGGCAGCCCCAGCATTTT.

Only a few counts were recorded for this clone. The chain couples TRBV6-1 to TRBJ2-3, with D perhaps TRBD2 (7 bases). CDR1 is MNHNS, CDR2 SASEGT, per germline. Trimming left V 5 bases short and J 2 bases short, with 20 bases between. CDR3 size: 17 residues. The CDR3 region is CASSQGGGQGITDTQYF. DNA for the CDR3: TGTGCCAGCAGTCAAGGGGGGGGGCAGGGGATCACAGATACGCAGTATTTT.

V usage is TRBV11-2 and J usage is TRBJ2-3, with D hard to call. The CDR3 has 18 amino acids. The germline V and J ends were trimmed by 4 bases and 0 bases, with 20 bases remaining between them. In germline, CDR1 is SGHAT, CDR2 FQNNGV. As DNA, the CDR3 is TGTGCCAGCAGCTCCATTGTGGGGATTGCCGGTAGCACAGATACGCAGTATTTT. It yields the protein CASSSIVGIAGSTDTQYF.

This sequence joins TRBV9 and TRBJ2-1; 7 positions agree with TRBD2. The germline gives CDR1 SGDLS, CDR2 YYNGEE. V lost 0 bases and J lost 0; bases outside the gene matches: 6. The length of the CDR3 is 17 residues. The CDR3 nucleotides are TGTGCCAGCAGCGTAGACAGCGGGGCCAGCTCCTACAATGAGCAGTTCTTC. Protein: CASSVDSGASSYNEQFF.

This clone has just a few counts. The chain combines TRBV7-8 with TRBJ2-7; 8 positions match TRBD2. Germline loops: CDR1 SGHVS, CDR2 FQNEAQ. The CDR3 consists of 17 residues. V lost 3 bases to trimming and J lost 0 bases; unmatched junction nucleotides: 10. The CDR3, as DNA: TGTGCCAGCAGCTTGGGGCGACTAGCGCTAAGCTCCTACGAGCAGTACTTC. The encoded protein is CASSLGRLALSSYEQYF.

V is TRBV29-1 and J is TRBJ2-1; TRBD2 matches 7 bases. With 5 bases clipped from V and 3 bases from J, the junction kept 10 bases outside the gene matches. Germline CDR1 is SQVTM and CDR2 is ANQGSEA. The CDR3 spans 15 residues. CDR3: CSVRVAGDIYNEQFF. The CDR3 DNA reads TGCAGCGTTCGGGTTGCGGGAGATATCTACAATGAGCAGTTCTTC.

This clone was detected a few times. The junction does not match germline at one end; this may be a read error. The V and J genes are TRBV30 and TRBJ2-7; TRBD1 might be the D (5 bases). CDR1 and CDR2 (germline): GTSNPN, SVGIG (reference sequence). This CDR3 is built from 14 residues. CDR3 amino acids: CAWSSVRSTGLTNF. Here the CDR3 DNA reads TGTGCCTGGAGTTCCGTCCGGTCAACAGGCTTGACGAACTTC.

V usage is TRBV5-1 and J usage is TRBJ2-5; tentatively, D is TRBD1 (6 bases). CDR1 and CDR2 from the germline V gene are SGHRS and YFSETQ. The CDR3 covers 14 residues. V lost 4 bases and J 1 base, leaving 11 bases between the germline ends. CDR3 nucleotides: TGCGCCAGCAGCGATGACAGGATCCAAGAGACCCAGTACTTC. Amino acids: CASSDDRIQETQYF.

V usage is TRBV7-2 and J usage is TRBJ2-5; perhaps TRBD2 as D (6 bases). The CDR3 is 14 residues long. CDR1 is SGHTA and CDR2 is FQGNSA in the germline V gene. V was cut by 5 bases and J by 3 bases, with 13 bases left in between. DNA for the CDR3: TGTGCCAGCAGCCCGGGAGCAACCAAAGAGACCCAGTACTTC. Amino acids: CASSPGATKETQYF.

Comment on this clone: This sample also contains other DNA sequences that code for the same CDR3. The V and J genes are TRBV9 and TRBJ2-1, with 8 bases that match TRBD2. This CDR3 is 15 amino acids long. V was clipped by 1 base and J by 0 bases; unmatched bases: 0. The V gene's germline CDR1 is SGDLS and CDR2 YYNGEE. CDR3 DNA: TGTGCCAGCAGCGTAAGCGGGAGCTCCTACAATGAGCAGTTCTTC. Amino acid sequence: CASSVSGSSYNEQFF. Looking up the rest from reference TRBV9 and TRBJ2-1 gives the full variable domain: DSGVTQTPKHLITATGQRVTLRCSPRSGDLSVYWYQQSLDQGLQFLIQYYNGEERAKGNILERFSAQQFPDLHSELNLSSLELGDSALYFCASSVSGSSYNEQFFGPGTRLTVL.

This clone was seen more than once but under ten times. The chain has TRBV6-5 and TRBJ2-7; D is possibly TRBD1 (6 bases). Germline V CDR1 and CDR2: MNHEY, SVGAGI. This CDR3 is 15 amino acids long. The V end was cut by 5 bases, the J end by 0 bases, with 14 bases between. CDR3 residues: CASSPRTASSYEQYF. The CDR3 coding sequence is TGTGCCAGCAGTCCCAGGACAGCGAGCTCCTACGAGCAGTACTTC.

This clone was found a few times. The chain has TRBV7-2 and TRBJ2-4; 9 bases fit TRBD1. Germline assignment: CDR1 SGHTA and CDR2 FQGNSA. The CDR3 has 17 amino acids. The trim removed 5 bases at V and 0 bases at J, leaving 8 bases unmatched. CDR3 nucleotides: TGTGCCAGCAGCCCTGGACAGGGGTTCATAGCCAAAAACATTCAGTACTTC. Translation gives CASSPGQGFIAKNIQYF.

This clone was seen more than once but under ten times. The chain employs TRBV29-1 and TRBJ1-3; possible D gene TRBD1, 6 bases. The CDR3 spans 12 residues. Germline CDR1 reads SQVTM; CDR2 reads ANQGSEA. V lost 7 bases to trimming and J lost 4 bases, with 11 bases between them. CDR3 loop: CSGSGQGNTIYF. The DNA of the CDR3 is TGCAGCGGATCGGGACAAGGAAACACCATATATTTT. The full variable domain, rest sourced from reference TRBV29-1 and TRBJ1-3, is SAVISQKPSRDICQRGTSLTIQCQVDSQVTMMFWYRQQPGQSLTLIATANQGSEATYESGFVIDKFPISRPNLTFSTLTVSNMSPEDSSIYLCSGSGQGNTIYFGEGSWLTVV.

The V and J genes are TRBV5-4 and TRBJ2-3; 7 positions match TRBD2. V trimming: 4 bases; J trimming: 5 bases; junction bases outside the gene matches: 7. Germline values: CDR1 SGHNT, CDR2 YYREEE (reference sequence). The length of the CDR3 is 14 residues. The CDR3 sequence: CASSLRLAQDTQYF. Here the CDR3 DNA reads TGTGCCAGCAGCCTAAGACTAGCTCAAGATACGCAGTATTTT.

The chain couples TRBV7-9 to TRBJ1-1; possibly TRBD1 for D (6 bases). The CDR3 is 14 residues long. V lost 4 bases, J lost 3 bases, and 12 bases lay in between. Germline CDR1 and CDR2: SEHNR and FQNEAQ (reference sequence). CDR3: CASSSQYRDTEAFF. Written as DNA, the CDR3 is TGTGCCAGCAGCTCACAATACAGGGACACTGAAGCTTTCTTT.

V is TRBV9 and J is TRBJ2-4; the match to TRBD1 covers 10 bases. CDR3 length: 17 residues. Germline assignment: CDR1 SGDLS and CDR2 YYNGEE. The ends lost 0 bases at V and 1 base at J; junction bases unmatched: 4. The CDR3 sequence: CASSVGQGAWAKNIQYF. The CDR3 nucleotides read TGTGCCAGCAGCGTAGGACAGGGGGCTTGGGCCAAAAACATTCAGTACTTC.

J is TRBJ2-7 and V is TRBV29-1; TRBD2 might be the D (5 bases). This CDR3 has 13 amino acids. Germline V lookup: CDR1 SQVTM, CDR2 ANQGSEA. V was shortened by 2 bases and J by 0 bases, with 8 bases between the two germline ends. Here the CDR3 DNA reads TGCAGCGTTGAACAGGAGGCCTCCTACGAGCAGTACTTC. It yields the protein CSVEQEASYEQYF.